These 23 T cell receptor beta chains were all obtained from the same sample, sequenced in a study of T cells in Graves' hyperthyroidism and ophthalmopathy. Researchers amplified the TCR beta CDR3 regions from RNA transcripts. The HTBI set primed first-round TCR CDR3 RT-PCR. TCRdb recomputed calls from the multiplex PCR reads with MiXCR, one row per CDR3 protein. The sample yields hundreds of thousands of distinct CDR3 sequences, 24% seen once. Sequencing was done on a sample of blood. These receptors were obtained from a woman under 40 with Graves' ophthalmopathy.

This clonotype was seen many times. The chain combines TRBV6-6 with TRBJ1-2; D call uncertain. Trimming pared 0 bases from V and 4 bases from J, leaving 15 bases between. Germline values: CDR1 MNHNY, CDR2 SVGAGI (reference sequence). The CDR3 totals 16 residues. In DNA, the CDR3 is TGTGCCAGCAGTTACTCTCAAGGCGAAACACTCTATGGCTACACCTTC. Protein sequence: CASSYSQGETLYGYTF.

This clonotype was counted ten times or more. The rearrangement links TRBV6-2 or TRBV6-3 to TRBJ2-2, with D possibly matching TRBD1 (5 bases). CDR1 and CDR2 (germline): MNHEY, SVGEGT. Deletions cut 0 bases from V and 3 bases from J, with 5 bases between. This CDR3 comprises 14 residues. The CDR3: CASSYSTDTGELFF. CDR3 nucleotides: TGTGCCAGCAGTTACTCGACAGACACCGGGGAGCTGTTTTTT.

This clonotype appeared many times. This chain connects TRBV6-5 to TRBJ1-3; D possibly corresponds to TRBD1 (5 bases). Germline V gives CDR1 MNHEY, CDR2 SVGAGI. V was clipped by 8 bases and J by 0 bases, with 14 bases between them. This CDR3 has 15 residues. CDR3 residues: CASGSPGLSGNTIYF. In DNA form, the CDR3 reads TGTGCCAGCGGGTCCCCGGGACTCTCTGGAAACACCATATATTTT.

This clonotype was recorded at least ten times. The chain joins TRBV11-2 to TRBJ2-7; D may correspond to TRBD1 or TRBD2 (5 bases each). Germline V gives CDR1 SGHAT, CDR2 FQNNGV. The CDR3 consists of 15 residues. V shed 10 bases and J shed 3 bases, with 22 bases lying between them. CDR3 in DNA: TGTGCCACCTCACAACGGGACGCGGAAGTCTACGAGCAGTACTTC. It translates to CATSQRDAEVYEQYF.

This chain connects TRBV11-1 to TRBJ2-7, with D possibly matching TRBD1 (6 bases). Germline lookup yields CDR1 SGHAT and CDR2 FQDESV (reference sequence). The ends were cut back, 3 bases at V and 6 bases at J, with 15 bases in the middle. This CDR3 region has 14 residues. The CDR3: CASSFLQGVGEQYF. The DNA for the CDR3 is TGTGCCAGCAGCTTCTTACAGGGCGTGGGCGAGCAGTACTTC.

In this sample, this clonotype turned up many times. The V and J genes are TRBV19 and TRBJ1-1; the D gene is possibly TRBD1 (5 bases). CDR1 and CDR2 from the germline V gene are LNHDA and SQIVND (reference sequence). Deletions cut 4 bases from V and 1 base from J, with 13 bases between. CDR3 length: 15 amino acids. The CDR3 loop is CASSRTGTANTEAFF. In DNA, the CDR3 is TGTGCCAGTAGTAGGACCGGGACGGCGAACACTGAAGCTTTCTTT.

This clonotype was detected ten times or more. V usage is TRBV12-3 or TRBV12-4 and J usage is TRBJ1-5; 7 positions match TRBD1. The CDR3 is 14 amino acids. The J segment lost 6 bases and the V segment lost 2 bases, leaving 4 bases of the junction unmatched. The CDR3 region is CASSLWQGGQPQHF. DNA of the CDR3: TGTGCCAGCAGTTTATGGCAGGGGGGTCAGCCCCAGCATTTT.

The chain employs TRBV20-1 and TRBJ2-7; 9 nucleotides align to TRBD1. The CDR3 spans 14 residues. V lost 6 bases, J lost 2 bases, and 8 bases stayed unmatched. Germline V gene data show CDR1 as DFQATT and CDR2 as SNEGSKA (reference sequence). The CDR3 DNA sequence: TGCAGTGCCAGTGGGGACAGGGTTGCCTACGAGCAGTACTTC. It translates to CSASGDRVAYEQYF.

This clonotype was found many times. The rearrangement joins TRBV5-5 to TRBJ1-5; D is uncertain. In germline, CDR1 is SGHKS, CDR2 YYEKEE (reference sequence). CDR3 length: 14 residues. V was trimmed by 0 bases and J by 3 bases, leaving 7 bases between them. The CDR3 loop reads CASSLVAANQPQHF. The CDR3 nucleotides are TGTGCCAGCAGCTTGGTAGCGGCCAATCAGCCCCAGCATTTT.

The table lists this clonotype with a count of one. A read error may be the cause here, since a much bigger clone is one base away. The chain uses TRBV25-1 and TRBJ2-7, with 8 nucleotides matching TRBD1. Germline-derived CDR1 and CDR2 are MGHDK and SYGVNS. The CDR3 is 15 amino acids. CDR3 in DNA: TGTGCCAGCAGCTTCCGGACAGGGTCGATTTACGTGCAGTACTTC. Its protein product is CASSFRTGSIYVQYF.

This rearrangement joins TRBV2 to TRBJ2-5, with 9 bases lining up with TRBD2. This CDR3 spans 15 amino acids. Germline CDR1 is SNHLY and CDR2 is FYNNEI. J gave up 9 bases and V 3 bases, and 11 bases lay outside the gene matches. This CDR3 reads CASSDVGLAGFAQYF. In DNA form, the CDR3 reads TGTGCCAGCAGTGACGTCGGTCTAGCGGGGTTCGCCCAGTACTTC.

This clonotype has at least ten counts. The chain has TRBV7-3 and TRBJ2-5, with D possibly called TRBD1 or TRBD2 (6 bases each). V was cut by 2 bases and J by 5 bases, with 15 bases left in between. The CDR3 length is 15 residues. Germline CDR1 reads SGHTA; CDR2 reads FQGTGA. The CDR3 sequence is CASSLFGGGVETQYF. The CDR3 coding sequence is TGTGCCAGCAGCTTATTCGGGGGCGGTGTTGAGACCCAGTACTTC.

This clonotype was detected ten times or more. This chain links TRBV12-3 or TRBV12-4 with TRBJ1-5; 7 nucleotides match TRBD1. The CDR3 has 14 residues. V trimming: 6 bases; J trimming: 2 bases; junction bases outside the gene matches: 4. The CDR3 sequence is CASRPTGGNQPQHF. The DNA of the CDR3 is TGTGCCAGCAGACCTACAGGGGGCAATCAGCCCCAGCATTTT.

A few counts support this clonotype. The V gene is TRBV11-2, the J gene TRBJ2-7; weak D call: TRBD2 (7 bases). V shed 1 base and J shed 5 bases, with 18 bases lying between them. Germline CDR1 reads SGHAT; CDR2 reads FQNNGV. This CDR3 comprises 16 residues. CDR3 residues: CASSLGGGRGRNEQYF. The CDR3 bases are TGTGCCAGCAGCTTAGGGGGGGGCAGGGGTCGAAACGAGCAGTACTTC. The variable domain in full, completed from reference TRBV11-2 and TRBJ2-7, reads EAGVAQSPRYKIIEKRQSVAFWCNPISGHATLYWYQQILGQGPKLLIQFQNNGVVDDSQLPKDRFSAERLKGVDSTLKIQPAKLEDSAVYLCASSLGGGRGRNEQYFGPGTRLTVT.

CDR3 nucleotide sequence: TGTGCCAGCATTATGACGCCGGGACGCGCAGCTTTCTTT. It specifies CASIMTPGRAAFF. The chain combines TRBV6-5 with TRBJ1-1; D possibly corresponds to TRBD1 (5 bases). The V end was cut by 7 bases, the J end by 10 bases, with 19 bases between. The germline gives CDR1 MNHEY, CDR2 SVGAGI. This CDR3 region has 13 residues.

This clonotype was found many times. V usage is TRBV12-3 or TRBV12-4 and J usage is TRBJ1-1, with D uncertain. The length of the CDR3 is 11 residues. Trimming took off 10 bases at V and 4 bases at J, with 10 bases between the two ends. The CDR3 reads CAIRAGTEAFF. In nucleotides, the CDR3 is TGTGCCATCCGCGCGGGCACTGAAGCTTTCTTT.

This clonotype was seen ten or more times. The chain links TRBV6-1 to TRBJ2-3; no definite D call. V was clipped by 8 bases and J by 0 bases, with 9 bases between them. CDR3 size: 13 residues. Germline assignment: CDR1 MNHNS and CDR2 SASEGT. CDR3 sequence reads: CASGPASTDTQYF. The CDR3 coding sequence is TGTGCCAGCGGACCGGCTAGCACAGATACGCAGTATTTT.

There are a few counts of this clonotype. Here the CDR3 DNA reads TGTGCCAGCATCAGACTCGGACAGGGGGGTGAGCAGTACTTC. As protein: CASIRLGQGGEQYF. The rearrangement links TRBV6-5 to TRBJ2-7; TRBD1 matches at 10 bases. This CDR3 region has 14 residues. Trimming cost V 7 bases and J 7 bases; bases outside gene matches: 10. In germline, CDR1 is MNHEY, CDR2 SVGAGI.

Turning to this clonotype: With a much larger clone just one base away, this may be a read error. The chain is built from TRBV27 and TRBJ1-1; D remains ambiguous. This CDR3 has 12 amino acids. The germline gives CDR1 MNHEY, CDR2 SMNVEV (reference sequence). The CDR3 DNA sequence: TGTGCCAGCAGTTCTGGTCCTACTGAAGCTTGCTTT. Translation: CASSSGPTEACF.

CDR3 DNA: TGTGCCAGCAGATCAGTAACAGGGCACCCCGACTATGGCTACACCTTC. As protein: CASRSVTGHPDYGYTF. The chain links TRBV6-1 to TRBJ1-2, with D maybe TRBD1 (6 bases). This CDR3 is 16 amino acids long. Between the trimmed V and J ends, which lost 6 bases and 3 bases, there was a span of 20 bases. Germline lookup yields CDR1 MNHNS and CDR2 SASEGT.

This clonotype was counted ten times or more. V and J are TRBV6-1 and TRBJ1-2, with no clear D. This CDR3 is built from 12 residues. The germline V gene encodes CDR1 MNHNS and CDR2 SASEGT. Trimming removed 6 bases from V and 0 bases from J, with 5 bases in between. The CDR3 loop reads CASRGTNYGYTF. Here the CDR3 DNA reads TGTGCCAGCAGAGGGACTAACTATGGCTACACCTTC.

Many counts were recorded for this clonotype. This chain connects TRBV7-2 to TRBJ1-2; TRBD1 might be the D (6 bases). This CDR3 is 12 amino acids long. Trimming removed 7 bases at V and 8 bases at J, with 14 bases between. Germline V lookup: CDR1 SGHTA, CDR2 FQGNSA. CDR3 loop: CASTFGGQGYTF. CDR3 sequence (DNA): TGTGCCAGCACTTTCGGGGGGCAGGGCTACACCTTC.

This clonotype was counted ten times or more. The V and J genes are TRBV6-5 and TRBJ2-5; TRBD1 or TRBD2 may be the D gene (6 bases each). CDR3 length equals 16 residues. Trimming took 0 bases from V and 4 from J, leaving 15 bases between them. Germline-derived CDR1 and CDR2 are MNHEY and SVGAGI. CDR3 loop: CASSYSGRGGPETQYF. DNA of the CDR3: TGTGCCAGCAGTTACTCGGGCAGAGGGGGGCCAGAGACCCAGTACTTC.